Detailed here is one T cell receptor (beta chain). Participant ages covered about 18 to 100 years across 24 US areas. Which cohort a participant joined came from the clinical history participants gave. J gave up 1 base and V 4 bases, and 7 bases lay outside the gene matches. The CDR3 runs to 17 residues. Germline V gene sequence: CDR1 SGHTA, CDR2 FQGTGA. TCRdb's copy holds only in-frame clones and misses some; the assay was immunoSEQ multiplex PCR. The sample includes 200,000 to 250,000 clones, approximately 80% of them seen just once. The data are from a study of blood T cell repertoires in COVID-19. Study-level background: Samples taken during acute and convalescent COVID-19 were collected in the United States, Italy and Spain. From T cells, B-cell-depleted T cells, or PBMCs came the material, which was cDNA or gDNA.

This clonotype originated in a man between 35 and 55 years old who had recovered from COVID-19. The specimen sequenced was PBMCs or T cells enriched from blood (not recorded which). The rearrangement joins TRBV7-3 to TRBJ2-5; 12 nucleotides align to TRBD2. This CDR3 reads CASSYGASGGAQETQYF. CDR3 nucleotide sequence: TGTGCCAGCAGCTATGGGGCTAGCGGGGGGGCCCAAGAGACCCAGTACTTC.